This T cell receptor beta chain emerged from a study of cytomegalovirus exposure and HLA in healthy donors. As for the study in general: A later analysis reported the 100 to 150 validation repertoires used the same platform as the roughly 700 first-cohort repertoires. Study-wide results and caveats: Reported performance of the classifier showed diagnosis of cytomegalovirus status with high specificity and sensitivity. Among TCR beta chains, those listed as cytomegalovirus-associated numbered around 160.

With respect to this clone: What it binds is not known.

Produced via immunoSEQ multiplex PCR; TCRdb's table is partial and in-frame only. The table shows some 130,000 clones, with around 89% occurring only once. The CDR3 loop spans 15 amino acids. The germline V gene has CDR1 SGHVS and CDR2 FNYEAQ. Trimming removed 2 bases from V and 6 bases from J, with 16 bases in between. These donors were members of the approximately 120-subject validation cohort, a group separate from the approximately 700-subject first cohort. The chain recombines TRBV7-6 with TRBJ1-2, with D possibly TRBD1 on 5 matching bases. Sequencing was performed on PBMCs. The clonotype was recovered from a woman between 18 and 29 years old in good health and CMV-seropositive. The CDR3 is CASSLPGDLGNGYTF. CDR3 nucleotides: TGTGCCAGCAGCTTACCGGGGGACCTGGGGAATGGCTACACCTTC. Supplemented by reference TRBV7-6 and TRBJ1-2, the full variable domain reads GAGVSQSPRYKVTKRGQDVALRCDPISGHVSLYWYRQALGQGPEFLTYFNYEAQQDKSGLPNDRFSAERPEGSISTLTIQRTEQRDSAMYRCASSLPGDLGNGYTFGSGTRLTVV.